This TCR beta chain was sequenced in a study of blood T cell repertoires in COVID-19. Across the study: The study drew acute and convalescent COVID-19 samples from the United States, Italy and Spain. Nucleic acid was either cDNA or gDNA, and it came from T cells, B-cell-depleted T cells, or PBMCs.

In the study's own analysis: Researchers report that nucleated cell counts were estimated from reference gene primer amplification. Method: immunoSEQ multiplex PCR; TCRdb's copy keeps in-frame clones and lacks some. V, J and clone size are taken as reported in that table, and D and trimming were inferred from the DNA itself. In the table there are over 200,000 clones, around four fifths of which are singletons. Sequences were obtained from peripheral blood. The TCR originated in a woman of 80 years or more with active or convalescent COVID-19.

CDR3 bases: TGTGCCAGCAGCTTAGTGGGCACAGGGGGCAACACTGAAGCTTTCTTT. It translates to CASSLVGTGGNTEAFF. V and J are TRBV7-2 and TRBJ1-1; 9 bases are a match to TRBD1. CDR1 is SGHTA and CDR2 is FQGNSA in the germline V gene. With 1 base clipped from V and 2 bases from J, the junction kept 5 bases outside the gene matches. The CDR3 runs to 16 residues.